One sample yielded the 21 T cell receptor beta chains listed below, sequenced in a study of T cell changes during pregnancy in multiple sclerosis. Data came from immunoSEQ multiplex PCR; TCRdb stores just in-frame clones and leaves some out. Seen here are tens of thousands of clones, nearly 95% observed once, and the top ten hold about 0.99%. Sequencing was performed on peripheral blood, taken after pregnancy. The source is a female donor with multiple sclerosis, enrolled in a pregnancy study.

CDR3 sequence reads: CASSLQQGSGNQPQHF. In nucleotides, the CDR3 is TGTGCCAGCTCACTACAACAGGGATCCGGCAATCAGCCCCAGCATTTT. This chain joins TRBV18 and TRBJ1-5, with a possible D match to TRBD1 (6 bases). V was trimmed by 4 bases and J by 2 bases, leaving 15 bases between them. Germline V gene sequence: CDR1 KGHSH, CDR2 LQKENI. The CDR3 is 16 residues long.

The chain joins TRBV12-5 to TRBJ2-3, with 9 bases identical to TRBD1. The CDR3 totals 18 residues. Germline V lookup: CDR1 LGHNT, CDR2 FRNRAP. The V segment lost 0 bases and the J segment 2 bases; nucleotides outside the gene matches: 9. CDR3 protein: CASGLVSKQGAPTDTQYF. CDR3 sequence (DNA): TGTGCTAGTGGTTTGGTATCGAAACAGGGGGCGCCCACAGATACGCAGTATTTT.

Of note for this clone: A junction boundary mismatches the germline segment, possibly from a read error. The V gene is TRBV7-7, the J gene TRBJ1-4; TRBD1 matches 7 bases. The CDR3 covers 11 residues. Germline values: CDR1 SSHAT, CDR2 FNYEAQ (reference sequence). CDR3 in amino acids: CASSSNRGPLF. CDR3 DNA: TGTGCTAGCAGCTCAAACAGGGGTCCTCTTTTT. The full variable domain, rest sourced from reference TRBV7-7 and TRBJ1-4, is GAGVSQSPRYKVTKRGQDVTLRCDPISSHATLYWYQQALGQGPEFLTYFNYEAQPDKSGLPSDRFSAERPEGSISTLTIQRTEQRDSAMYRCASSSNRGPLFGSGTQLSVL.

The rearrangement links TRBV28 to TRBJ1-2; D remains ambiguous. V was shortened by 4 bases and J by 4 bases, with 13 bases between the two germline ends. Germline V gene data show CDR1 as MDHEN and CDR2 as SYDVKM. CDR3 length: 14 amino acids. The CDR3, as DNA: TGTGCCAGCAGTTACCAGTTCCGGGGCTATGGCTACACCTTC. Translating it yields CASSYQFRGYGYTF.

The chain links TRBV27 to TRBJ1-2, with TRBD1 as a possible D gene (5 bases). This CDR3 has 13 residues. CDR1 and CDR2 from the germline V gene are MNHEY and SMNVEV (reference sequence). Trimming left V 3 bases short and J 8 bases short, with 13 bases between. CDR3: CASSFGGSKGYTF. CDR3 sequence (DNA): TGTGCCAGCAGTTTCGGGGGGTCGAAGGGCTACACCTTC.

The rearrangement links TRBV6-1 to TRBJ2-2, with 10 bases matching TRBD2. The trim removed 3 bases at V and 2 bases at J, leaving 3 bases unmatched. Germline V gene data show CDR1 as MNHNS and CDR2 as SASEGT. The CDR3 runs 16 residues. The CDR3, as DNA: TGTGCCAGCAGTGATCTAGCGGGGGCCAACACCGGGGAGCTGTTTTTT. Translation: CASSDLAGANTGELFF.

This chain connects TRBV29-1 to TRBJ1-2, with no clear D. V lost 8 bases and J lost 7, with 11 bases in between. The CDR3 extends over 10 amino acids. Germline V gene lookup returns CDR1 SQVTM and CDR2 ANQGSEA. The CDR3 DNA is TGCAGCCTTGGTATCGGTGGCTACACCTTC. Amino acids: CSLGIGGYTF.

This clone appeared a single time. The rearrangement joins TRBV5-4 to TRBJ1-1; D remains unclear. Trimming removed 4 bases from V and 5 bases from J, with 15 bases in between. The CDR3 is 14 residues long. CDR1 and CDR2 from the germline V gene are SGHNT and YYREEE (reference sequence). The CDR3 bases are TGTGCCAGCAGCCGCCGGGGAGGAGGTACTGAAGCTTTCTTT. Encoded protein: CASSRRGGGTEAFF.

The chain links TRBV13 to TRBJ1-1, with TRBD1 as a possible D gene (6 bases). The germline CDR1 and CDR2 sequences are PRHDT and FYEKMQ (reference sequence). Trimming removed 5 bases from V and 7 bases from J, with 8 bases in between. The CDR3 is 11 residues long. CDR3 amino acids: CASSGTLEAFF. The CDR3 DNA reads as TGTGCCAGCAGCGGGACACTTGAAGCTTTCTTT. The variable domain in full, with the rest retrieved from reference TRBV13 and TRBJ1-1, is AAGVIQSPRHLIKEKRETATLKCYPIPRHDTVYWYQQGPGQDPQFLISFYEKMQSDKGSIPDRFSAQQFSDYHSELNMSSLELGDSALYFCASSGTLEAFFGQGTRLTVV.

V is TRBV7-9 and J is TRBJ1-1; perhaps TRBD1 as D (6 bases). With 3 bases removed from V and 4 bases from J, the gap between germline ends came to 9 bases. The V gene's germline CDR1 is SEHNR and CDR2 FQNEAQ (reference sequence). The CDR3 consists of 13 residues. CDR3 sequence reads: CASSFTGSTEAFF. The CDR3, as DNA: TGTGCCAGCAGCTTTACAGGGTCCACTGAAGCTTTCTTT.

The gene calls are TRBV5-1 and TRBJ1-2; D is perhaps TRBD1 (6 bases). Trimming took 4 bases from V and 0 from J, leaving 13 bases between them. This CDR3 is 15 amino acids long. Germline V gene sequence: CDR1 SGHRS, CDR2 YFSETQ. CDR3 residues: CASSREDRANYGYTF. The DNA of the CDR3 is TGCGCCAGCAGCCGGGAGGACAGAGCTAACTATGGCTACACCTTC.

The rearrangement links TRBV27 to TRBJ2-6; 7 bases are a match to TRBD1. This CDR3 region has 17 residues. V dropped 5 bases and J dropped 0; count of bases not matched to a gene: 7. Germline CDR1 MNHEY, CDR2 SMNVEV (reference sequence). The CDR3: CASSPPTGNSGANVLTF. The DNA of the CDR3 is TGTGCCAGCAGTCCCCCGACAGGGAACTCTGGGGCCAACGTCCTGACTTTC.

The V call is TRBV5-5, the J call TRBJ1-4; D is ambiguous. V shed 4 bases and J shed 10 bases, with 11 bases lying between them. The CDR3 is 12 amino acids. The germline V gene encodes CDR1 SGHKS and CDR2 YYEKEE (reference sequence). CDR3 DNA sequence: TGTGCCAGCAGCCCCTCCCCCGGAAAACTGTTTTTT. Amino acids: CASSPSPGKLFF.

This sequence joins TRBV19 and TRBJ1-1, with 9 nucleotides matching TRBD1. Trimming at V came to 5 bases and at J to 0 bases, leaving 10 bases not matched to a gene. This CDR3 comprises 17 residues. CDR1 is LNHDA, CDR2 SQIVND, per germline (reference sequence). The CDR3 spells CASSSPGDREMNTEAFF. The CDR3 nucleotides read TGTGCCAGTAGTTCCCCTGGGGACAGGGAGATGAACACTGAAGCTTTCTTT.

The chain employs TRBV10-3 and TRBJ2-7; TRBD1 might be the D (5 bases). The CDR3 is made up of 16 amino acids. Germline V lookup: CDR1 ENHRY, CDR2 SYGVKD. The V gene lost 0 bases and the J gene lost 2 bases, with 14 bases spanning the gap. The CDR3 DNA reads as TGTGCCATCAGTGAGTCGTCCCGGACAACTCCCTACGAGCAGTACTTC. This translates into CAISESSRTTPYEQYF.

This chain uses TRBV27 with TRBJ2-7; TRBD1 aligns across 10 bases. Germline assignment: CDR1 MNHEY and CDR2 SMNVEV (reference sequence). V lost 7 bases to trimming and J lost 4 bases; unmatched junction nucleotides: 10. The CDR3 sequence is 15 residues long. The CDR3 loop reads CASTLGGDRGYEQYF. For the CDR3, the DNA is TGTGCCAGCACCTTAGGGGGGGACAGGGGTTACGAGCAGTACTTC.

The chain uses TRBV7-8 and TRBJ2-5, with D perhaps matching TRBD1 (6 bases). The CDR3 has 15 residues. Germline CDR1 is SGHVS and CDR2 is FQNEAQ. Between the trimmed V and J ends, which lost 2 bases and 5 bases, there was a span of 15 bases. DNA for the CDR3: TGTGCCAGCAGCTTATTGAGGGGGACAACGGAGACCCAGTACTTC. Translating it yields CASSLLRGTTETQYF.

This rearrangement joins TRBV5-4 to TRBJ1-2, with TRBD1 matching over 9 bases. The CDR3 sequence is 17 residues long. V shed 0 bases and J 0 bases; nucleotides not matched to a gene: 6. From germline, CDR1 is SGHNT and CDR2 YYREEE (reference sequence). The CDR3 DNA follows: TGTGCCAGCAGCTTGGGTACAGGGGGCCGGGCTAACTATGGCTACACCTTC. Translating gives CASSLGTGGRANYGYTF.

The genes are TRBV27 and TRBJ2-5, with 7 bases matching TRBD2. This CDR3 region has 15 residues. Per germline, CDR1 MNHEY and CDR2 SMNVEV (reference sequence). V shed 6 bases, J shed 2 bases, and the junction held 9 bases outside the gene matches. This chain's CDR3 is CASRPTWGGQETQYF. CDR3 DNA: TGTGCCAGCAGACCCACATGGGGGGGGCAAGAGACCCAGTACTTC.

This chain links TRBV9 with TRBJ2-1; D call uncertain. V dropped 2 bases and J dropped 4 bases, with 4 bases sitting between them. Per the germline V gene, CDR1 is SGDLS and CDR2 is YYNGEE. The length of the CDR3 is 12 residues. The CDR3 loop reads CASSVRYNEQFF. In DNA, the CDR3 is TGTGCCAGCAGCGTCCGTTACAATGAGCAGTTCTTC.

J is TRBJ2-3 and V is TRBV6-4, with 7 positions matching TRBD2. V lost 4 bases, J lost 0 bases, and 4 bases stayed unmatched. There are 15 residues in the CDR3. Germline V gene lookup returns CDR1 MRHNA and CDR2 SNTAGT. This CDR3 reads CASSVQRGSTDTQYF. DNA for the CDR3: TGTGCCAGCAGTGTTCAGCGGGGTAGCACAGATACGCAGTATTTT.